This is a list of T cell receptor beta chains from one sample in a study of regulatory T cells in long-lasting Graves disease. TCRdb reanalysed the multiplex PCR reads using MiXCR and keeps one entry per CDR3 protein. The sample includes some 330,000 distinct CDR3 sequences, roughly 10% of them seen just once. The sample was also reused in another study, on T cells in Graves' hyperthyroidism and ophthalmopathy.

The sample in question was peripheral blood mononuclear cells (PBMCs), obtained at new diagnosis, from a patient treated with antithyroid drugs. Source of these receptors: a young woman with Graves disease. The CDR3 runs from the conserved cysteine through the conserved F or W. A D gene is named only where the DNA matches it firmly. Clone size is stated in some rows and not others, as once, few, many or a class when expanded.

CASSPKGQPEKGQYF	TGTGCCAGCAGCCCCAAGGGACAGCCTGAAAAAGGGCAGTACTTC	many	TRBV7-9	TRBJ2-7	TRBD1
CSARDPGGPYEQYF	TGCAGTGCTAGAGATCCGGGAGGGCCCTACGAGCAGTACTTC	many	TRBV20-1	TRBJ2-7	TRBD2
CASSPAGVAYNEQFF	TGTGCCAGCAGTCCAGCGGGAGTAGCCTACAATGAGCAGTTCTTC	many	TRBV3-1	TRBJ2-1	TRBD2
CSASEGTPQPQHF	TGCAGTGCTAGTGAGGGGACCCCTCAGCCCCAGCATTTT	many	TRBV20-1	TRBJ1-5	NA
CSASDRNQPQHF	TGCAGTGCTTCCGACAGGAATCAGCCCCAGCATTTT	many	TRBV20-1	TRBJ1-5	NA
CASSQSTGWTSGYEQFF	TGTGCCAGCAGCCAATCCACGGGATGGACTAGCGGCTATGAGCAGTTCTTC	many	TRBV3-1	TRBJ2-1	TRBD2
CASSLARVGTSWVNEQFF	TGTGCCAGCAGCTTAGCCCGAGTAGGGACTAGCTGGGTCAATGAGCAGTTCTTC	NA	TRBV7-2	TRBJ2-1	TRBD2
CASRIVLDTDTRYF	TGTGCCAGCAGAATAGTGTTGGACACAGATACGCGGTATTTT	NA	TRBV28	TRBJ2-3	NA
CASQPGHREPYNEQFF	TGTGCCAGCCAACCCGGGCACAGGGAACCCTACAATGAGCAGTTCTTC	many	TRBV6-2/TRBV6-3	TRBJ2-1	NA
CASGGGRGDTQYF	TGTGCCAGCGGGGGGGGGCGGGGAGATACGCAGTATTTT	many	TRBV6-2/TRBV6-3	TRBJ2-3	NA
CSVARRGPRMNTEAFF	TGCAGCGTTGCTCGGAGGGGGCCTCGAATGAACACTGAAGCTTTCTTT	few	TRBV29-1	TRBJ1-1	TRBD1
CASSWGGTSKTYGYTF	TGCGCCAGCAGCTGGGGGGGGACGTCTAAAACCTATGGCTACACCTTC	NA	TRBV5-1	TRBJ1-2	NA
CASSLLGLDGYTF	TGTGCCAGCAGTTTATTAGGGTTAGATGGCTACACCTTC	many	TRBV12-3/TRBV12-4	TRBJ1-2	NA
CASSRGTGGRGYTF	TGTGCCAGCAGTAGGGGGACAGGGGGCCGGGGCTACACCTTC	NA	TRBV12-3/TRBV12-4	TRBJ1-2	TRBD1
CSARVAGSYEQYF	TGCAGTGCTAGAGTAGCGGGGAGCTACGAGCAGTACTTC	many	TRBV20-1	TRBJ2-7	TRBD2
CASSLRMNTEAFF	TGTGCCAGCAGCTTAAGGATGAACACTGAAGCTTTCTTT	many	TRBV7-3	TRBJ1-1	NA
CASSSQRSLNEKLFF	TGTGCCAGCAGCTCTCAGCGCTCACTTAATGAAAAACTGTTTTTT	few	TRBV7-2	TRBJ1-4	NA
CGHYEGTEAFF	TGTGGACATTATGAGGGGACTGAAGCTTTCTTT	many	TRBV28	TRBJ1-1	NA
CASSLSGGETQYF	TGTGCCAGCAGCCTGAGCGGAGGAGAGACCCAGTACTTC	many	TRBV7-3	TRBJ2-5	NA
CASRHSLRGDTEAFF	TGTGCCAGCAGACATAGTTTGAGGGGGGACACTGAAGCTTTCTTT	many	TRBV7-2	TRBJ1-1	NA
CASSFRLQGGLYEQYF	TGTGCCAGCAGCTTTAGACTTCAGGGGGGCCTCTACGAGCAGTACTTC	few	TRBV11-2	TRBJ2-7	NA
CASSLEPDTGELFF	TGTGCCAGCAGCTTAGAACCAGACACCGGGGAGCTGTTTTTT	many	TRBV13	TRBJ2-2	NA
CASSSSASTGVETQYF	TGTGCCAGCAGTTCATCCGCCTCGACAGGGGTGGAGACCCAGTACTTC	many	TRBV28	TRBJ2-5	TRBD1
CAISEWGTYNYEQYF	TGTGCCATCAGTGAGTGGGGGACATACAACTACGAGCAGTACTTC	NA	TRBV10-3	TRBJ2-7	NA
CSVGSYMNTEAFF	TGCAGCGTAGGCAGCTATATGAACACTGAAGCTTTCTTT	many	TRBV29-1	TRBJ1-1	NA
CASSYSIQGGYYGYTF	TGTGCCAGCAGTTACTCGATACAGGGCGGCTACTATGGCTACACCTTC	many	TRBV6-5	TRBJ1-2	NA
CASKRTSGSPSSYNEQFF	TGTGCCAGTAAAAGGACTAGCGGGTCACCCTCTTCCTACAATGAGCAGTTCTTC	few	TRBV7-9	TRBJ2-1	TRBD2